In this sample, the clone carrying this T cell receptor beta chain turned up once. The antigen remains undetermined. A sample-barcoded 5' primer and a J-beta primer mix were used in a second PCR of about 6 to 11 cycles. TCRdb used MiXCR to reprocess the 5' RACE reads, holding one entry per CDR3 protein. The sample yields 920,000 or so distinct CDR3 sequences, 40% to 45% seen once. This sample stems from a study of blood T cells in healthy people across ages. Broader study findings: A greater number of naive CD4+ cells and higher diversity distinguished long-lived donors from aged donors.

What was sequenced was blood. This clonotype was obtained from a woman aged 55-69 years in good health.

The chain's CDR3 is CATSDWPYMGARLHEQYF. The CDR3 DNA reads as TGTGCCACCAGTGATTGGCCCTACATGGGGGCTAGACTCCACGAGCAGTACTTC. The rearrangement uses TRBV24-1 and TRBJ2-7; the D gene is possibly TRBD1 (6 bases). Deletions cut 2 bases from V and 5 bases from J, with 24 bases between. Germline-derived CDR1 and CDR2 are KGHDR and SFDVKD. The CDR3 length is 18 residues.